The following is a T cell receptor beta chain sequence with its context. This clone has just one count. There is no known antigen for this receptor. No base qualities exist here, and no much larger clone lies one base off it. Using the deep immunoSEQ assay, TCR CDR3 regions were amplified from genomic DNA by multiplex PCR. Genomic DNA extracted from each cell subset was distributed evenly over all wells of several immunoSEQ 96-well plates, and each plate served as one replicate. For sorted subsets, 200 to 250 ng of genomic DNA, equivalent to 25,000 to 35,000 T cell genomes, went into each replicate PCR. The purified libraries were quantified using a Qubit 3.0 fluorometer, sized with a Bioanalyzer 2100, and then quantified again using the KAPA Library Quantification kit. Every immunoSEQ 96-well plate was sequenced on a dedicated single-read 150-cycle Illumina NextSeq 550 flow cell. Turning to the authors' computational methods: Because the immunoSEQ output held only junctional sequences and lacked quality scores, the filtering could not match the filtering applied to full-length reads. Sequences were annotated with PyIR, a Python wrapper for IgBLAST v1.9, using IMGT germline references to assign V/J genes and CDR3. Any read was removed if the V/J assignment was weak (E-value above 1e-6), the CDR3 was missing, or the read contained stop codons, out-of-frame junctions, or ambiguous translated residues. V3J clonotypes were defined as sequences sharing an identical inferred V gene, J gene, and CDR3 amino acid sequence. Percentage overlap between repertoires was calculated by dividing the number of shared unique clonotypes by the size of the smaller repertoire. Repertoire richness was assessed with RTK rarefaction, the Chao1 estimator, and Recon v2.1 estimates of unobserved clonotypes. Generation probabilities were computed with OLGA for all TCRbeta clonotypes obtained by the gDNA method from a handful of donors. Held by TCRdb, this immuneACCESS table contains in-frame sequences only and omits some clones. Under half of the omission traces to an unresolved V gene where checked; the cause of the rest is unknown. The D gene and trimming were derived from the DNA, and the V and J assignments and clone size from that table. A total of millions of clones appear in this sample, just under 95% of them only once. Together, the top ten hold around 1.1% of the sample.

The data stem from a study of shared clonotypes between healthy human individuals (dated by TCRdb to 2020 to 2021). Notes on the research overall: The cohort included three men and two women between 18 and 49 years of age. To estimate repertoire size and how much clonotype sharing occurs between individuals, the study deeply sequenced the blood TCR repertoires of roughly 5 healthy adults. Between about 0.8 and 9 billion PBMCs per donor were obtained by leukapheresis. Different laboratories and diverse techniques were used to prepare libraries and sequence TCR repertoires, to increase sequencing depth and limit assay-specific biases. For each donor, three plates each were used for CD4 naive and CD4 memory, two plates were used for CD8 naive, and one plate was used for CD8 memory. Here is what the overall study found, with its caveats: Based on pairwise subsampling, the degree of clonotype sharing among donors was expected to be affected by sequencing depth. When a handful of donors were compared, the shared fraction of clonotypes was 5% to 6.5% for naive CD4, about 4% for naive CD8, 2.3% for memory CD4, and around 0.4% for memory CD8. Larger estimated clonotype richness was generally found for naive subsets than for memory subsets. Compared with non-shared clonotypes, the clonotypes found in all four sorted-subset donors had higher generation probabilities. Because the study included only a small number of donors, the genetic and exposure-history diversity represented was limited. Sampling was restricted to blood, and TCR repertoires in tissues likely differ from the TCR repertoires found in blood. Incomplete sequencing was indicated by rarefaction of sorted-subset datasets, despite the large sequencing depth.

For the CD8 naive samples, CD45RO-negative cells were positively selected for CCR7, yielding a CD45RA+CCR7+ population from which TemRA cells were excluded. The donors were healthy, HIV-negative adults with no recently reported acute infections or vaccinations. Every donor was a Caucasian adult living in Nashville, Tennessee, USA. Blood was obtained by leukapheresis, after which PBMCs were separated by Ficoll-Histopaque density gradient centrifugation and cryopreserved in liquid nitrogen vapor phase. Analytical flow cytometry was used to check the purity and quantity of each magnetically sorted T cell population. Genomic DNA was isolated from every sorted fraction and measured by UV absorbance on a Nanodrop 2000c. Reading from cysteine to phenylalanine, the CDR3 counts 14 amino acids. Only the CDR3 portion is preserved as DNA: 42 bases, with reading frame beginning at the first base. Based on the germline V gene, the CDR1 and CDR2 sequences are LGHNA and YSLEER. V was cut back by 3 bases and J by 2 bases, leaving a gap of 8 bases between them.

The sample was naive CD8+ T cells sorted from blood. The sample's cell subset or site label is to be understood as: CD45RA+CCR7+. The chain is assembled from TRBV4-3 and TRBJ2-1; matching of 5 bases hints at TRBD2 as the D gene. This receptor was taken from a man between 18 and 35 years old in good health. The CDR3 protein sequence reads: CASSHPGTYNEQFF. The DNA sequence reads TGCGCCAGCAGCCACCCCGGGACCTACAATGAGCAGTTCTTC.